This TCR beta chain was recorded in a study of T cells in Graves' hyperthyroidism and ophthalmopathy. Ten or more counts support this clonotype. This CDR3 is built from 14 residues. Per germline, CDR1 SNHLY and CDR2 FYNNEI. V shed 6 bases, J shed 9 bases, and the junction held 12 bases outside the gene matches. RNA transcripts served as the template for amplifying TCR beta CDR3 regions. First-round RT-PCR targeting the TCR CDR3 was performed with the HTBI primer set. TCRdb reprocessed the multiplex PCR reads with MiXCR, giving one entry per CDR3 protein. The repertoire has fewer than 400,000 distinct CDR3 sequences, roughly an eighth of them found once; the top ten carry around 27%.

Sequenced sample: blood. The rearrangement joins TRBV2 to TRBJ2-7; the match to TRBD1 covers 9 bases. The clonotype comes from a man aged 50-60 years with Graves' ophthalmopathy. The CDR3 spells CASRGTGQGQRQYF. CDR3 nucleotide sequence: TGTGCCAGCAGAGGTACGGGACAGGGCCAGAGGCAGTACTTC.